Described below is a single TCR beta chain sequence and its context. The target of this receptor is not known. No clone much larger than this one lies a single base away; base qualities are absent. Libraries were prepared through the immunoSEQ multiplex PCR assay. For the multiplex PCR, a mixture combining 60 forward primers for TCR Vbeta segments and 13 reverse primers for TCR Jbeta segments was used. A multiplex PCR assay on genomic DNA amplified the CDR3 region of rearranged TCR beta genes. Amplified TCR beta libraries were sequenced as 87-base-pair reads on the Illumina HiSeq System. The authors' analysis ran thus. A later analysis counted tens of millions of unique TCR beta chains across the approximately 700 repertoires, and 10 million to 11 million of these chains were shared by at least two donors. Raw reads were error-corrected and collapsed into unique sequences with a nearest-neighbor algorithm that merged closely related sequences to remove PCR and sequencing errors. V, D and J gene segments were assigned by aligning CDR3 sequences to IMGT reference sequences. For a sequence to be retained, a match of at least six nucleotides to both a V gene segment and a J gene segment was required. Rearrangements were called productive when the CDR3 lacked stop codons and stayed in frame with V and J; all others were non-productive. CDR3 was defined by IMGT convention, running from the second conserved V-encoded cysteine to the conserved J-encoded phenylalanine. The earlier analysis of about 610 of the donors excluded sequences that lacked an unambiguous match to a single V gene segment. An earlier analysis of fewer than 750 of the donors called V segments functional above 56.7% productive rearrangements and segregating when the between-donor standard deviation exceeded 5%. A statistical classification framework was developed to diagnose cytomegalovirus status using the catalog of TCR beta chain sequences. In a later analysis, V and J genes were assigned by comparing TCR nucleotide sequences against IMGT/GENE-DB human TR gene sequences. In a later analysis, CDR3 sequences and most-parsimonious VDJ recombination scenarios were assigned using the TCRdist pipeline. A later analysis defined each TCR beta chain by its CDR3 amino acid sequence plus V-gene family, and excluded reads lacking a unique V-gene family. A later analysis removed nearly 600 highly shared, low-generation-probability nucleotide sequences to deal with suspected cross-contamination and a sequencing artifact. In a later analysis, a clonal expansion index for each public chain was calculated from normalized within-repertoire ranks of inferred template counts. A later analysis computed generation probabilities with a VDJ recombination model fitted to out-of-frame rearrangements, and checked the results against IGoR. In a later analysis, hypergeometric tests were used to score TCR-TCR, TCR-HLA and TCR-CMV co-occurrence, with a repertoire-size bias correction applied to TCR pairs. To estimate false discovery rates, a later analysis permuted the HLA or CMV assignments 20 times. In a later analysis, co-occurring TCRs were grouped with DBSCAN, and TCRdist sequence similarity was added when clustering was performed within HLA-allele-positive subsets. Repertoires with fewer than 30,000 or more than 120,000 public chains were left out of co-occurrence clustering, as were about 5 repertoires with anomalous nucleotide sharing. In its TCRdb copy, this immuneACCESS table keeps in-frame sequences only and misses some clones. Where compared with another copy, unresolved V genes explain less than half of these, and the others have no known cause. D and trimming were read from the DNA, whereas the V and J calls and clone size are those reported in that table. Within this sample are roughly 130,000 clones, with over 80% of them counted one time only. The biggest ten clones account for approximately 1% of the sample.

The data were obtained in a study of cytomegalovirus exposure and HLA in healthy donors listed by TCRdb under 2017. The study in broad terms: In an earlier analysis of 587 of the donors, 276 Gb of sequence data and just under 120 million unique TCR beta sequences from 180 million or so T cells were reported. Typing coverage differed by locus: A, B, C, DRB1 and DQB1 were typed in roughly 620-630 donors, DQA1 in 522, DPA1 in approximately 600, and DPB1 in 450 to 480. The aim of the study was to test whether cataloging public T cell receptors could identify signatures of past pathogen exposure. To predict cytomegalovirus infection status, the study combined high-throughput TCR immunosequencing, statistical association of individual TCRs with disease status, and machine learning. A later analysis re-examined previously published TCR beta repertoires from just over 650 donors and added high-resolution HLA genotyping to investigate patterns of TCR occurrence. HLA typing included class I and class II loci at four-digit resolution. Besides the first cohort of hundreds of subjects, a separate validation cohort made up of 95 to 150 different subjects was used. About five DR-DQ haplotypes were treated as single units for association and clustering because of strong linkage in the cohort. An earlier analysis of roughly 580 of the donors used high-throughput TCR beta sequencing to judge whether each TCR beta V gene segment behaved as functional or pseudogenic. Donor age, sex, ethnicity and CMV serostatus were compiled together with the repertoire data. Every repertoire in the discovery cohort had been generated on one and the same sequencing platform. The T cell repertoires of around 670 subjects were profiled by immunosequencing and related to cytomegalovirus serostatus. Among some 400 genotyped donors of the cohort, an average of around 240,000 unique TCR beta nucleotide sequences were sequenced per donor, roughly 20% of them non-productive. A later genetic analysis took genome-wide SNP genotypes for about 55% of the roughly 670 donors and used that subset as a discovery cohort. Roughly 300 gigabases of sequencing data and around 80 million unique TCR sequences made up an early release that covered approximately 700 HLA-typed donors. The later analysis used no new phenotypic data to find candidate immune exposures, relying instead on TCR beta sequences and their occurrence across donors. Of the approximately 400 genotyped donors, approximately 81% were placed in the genetic ancestry cluster associated with self-reported Caucasian donors. General findings and caveats noted by the study authors: Cytomegalovirus status was reported to be diagnosed by the classifier with high specificity and sensitivity in both the original and validation cohorts. A later genetic analysis reported fewer N-insertions in productive TCRs among donors in an Asian-associated ancestry cluster than the roughly 700-donor mean. The authors suggested that the approach could potentially be generalized to other disease states and immunological phenotypes. This cohort had only TCR beta chains sequenced, and the lack of alpha or paired-chain data limited which features could be detected. For the cohort, immune exposure information was limited to CMV serostatus. In vitro tests confirmed that a few of the cytomegalovirus-associated TCR beta chains recognize cytomegalovirus antigens. Because HLA typing was missing for some donors at each locus, association tests included only the typed subset. In a later analysis, 16,951 TCR beta sequences were associated with specific HLA alleles at a false discovery rate of 0.05. In a later analysis, most CMV-associated TCR beta chains were found to appear HLA-restricted, with HLA associations seemingly driven largely by CMV exposure. V-gene and J-gene trimming of TCR beta chains was associated with a missense DCLRE1C variant in a later genetic analysis, and the association was replicated in an independent cohort. Presence/absence analyses assumed roughly uniform sequencing depth across donors, an assumption that may not hold. A later analysis found that TCR association rates varied across HLA loci, with DRB1 alleles showing the most associated TCRs and HLA-C alleles the fewest. In a later analysis, HLA-associated TCR beta chains were found to be more clonally expanded and to have lower generation probabilities than equally common non-associated chains. Linkage disequilibrium might explain the correlated functional status among segregating V segments, but an unknown experimental factor could not be excluded. The study gave a list of 150 to 200 TCR beta chains associated with cytomegalovirus. Some IMGT-functional V segments, including TRBV6-2 and TRBV6-3, could not be distinguished by the 87-base-pair reads and were therefore excluded. The earlier analysis of 450 to 700 of the donors excluded 15 to 20 rarely observed V segments, including chromosome 9 orphons, because counts were too low. In a later analysis, several top co-occurrence clusters were reported to appear linked to parvovirus B19, influenza, CMV and Epstein-Barr virus. A cluster of highly shared sequence variants was judged likely to represent a technical artifact of the sequencing pipeline. When HLA alleles, especially DR and DQ, strongly co-occurred, TCR associations were difficult to assign to individual alleles. In an earlier analysis of some 500 of the donors, most TCR beta V segments were observed in productive rearrangements about 90% or about 30% of the time, broadly matching IMGT annotations. Most TCR sequences were seen in very few donors, while some public TCRs were found in many individuals. A further reported finding was that TCR beta sequences accurately predicted the HLA-A and HLA-B alleles for most subjects in the first cohort.

The cohort consisted of 650 to 700 healthy bone marrow donors. At the time of sampling, every cohort member was nominally healthy, though immune exposures that went unrecorded were likely present. The donor tested CMV seronegative and was one of the 352 seronegative cohort members. A peripheral blood sample was provided by each donor, and peripheral blood mononuclear cells were used for TCR beta sequencing. Genomic DNA was extracted from the blood cell samples with the Qiagen DNeasy Blood Extraction Kit. CDR1 and CDR2, looked up from the germline V gene, are SQVTM and ANQGSEA. V loses 4 bases, J loses 4 bases, and the germline ends lie 13 bases apart. The CDR3 goes from the cysteine to the phenylalanine over 13 residues. The CDR3 DNA has 39 bases and is translated from base 1.

The source material was PBMCs. This clonotype was obtained from a boy younger than 18 in good health and CMV-seronegative. In this chain, TRBV29-1 is recombined with TRBJ1-1; TRBD1 is a possible D gene, resting on 6 matching bases. The CDR3 here reads CSVVGGRSTEAFF. The nucleotides read TGCAGCGTTGTGGGGGGGCGTAGCACTGAAGCTTTCTTT.